The sequence of this TCR beta chain was determined in a study of cytomegalovirus exposure and HLA in healthy donors. Amplification used 60 Vbeta primers and 13 Jbeta primers. Generated by immunoSEQ multiplex PCR, the TCRdb table keeps only in-frame clones and is missing some. Of 100,000 to 150,000 clones in the sample, approximately 80% are singletons; the top ten hold 1%. The CDR3 consists of 14 residues. The germline V gene has CDR1 SGHVS and CDR2 FNYEAQ. Trimming left V 2 bases short and J 8 bases short, with 12 bases between. Sequencing input: PBMCs. This chain joins TRBV7-6 and TRBJ1-4; maybe TRBD1 (6 bases). The TCR sequence derives from a man aged 35-49 years in good health and CMV-seronegative. This CDR3 is CASSLQGLGEKLFF. Here the CDR3 DNA reads TGTGCCAGCAGCTTACAGGGGCTCGGGGAAAAACTGTTTTTT.